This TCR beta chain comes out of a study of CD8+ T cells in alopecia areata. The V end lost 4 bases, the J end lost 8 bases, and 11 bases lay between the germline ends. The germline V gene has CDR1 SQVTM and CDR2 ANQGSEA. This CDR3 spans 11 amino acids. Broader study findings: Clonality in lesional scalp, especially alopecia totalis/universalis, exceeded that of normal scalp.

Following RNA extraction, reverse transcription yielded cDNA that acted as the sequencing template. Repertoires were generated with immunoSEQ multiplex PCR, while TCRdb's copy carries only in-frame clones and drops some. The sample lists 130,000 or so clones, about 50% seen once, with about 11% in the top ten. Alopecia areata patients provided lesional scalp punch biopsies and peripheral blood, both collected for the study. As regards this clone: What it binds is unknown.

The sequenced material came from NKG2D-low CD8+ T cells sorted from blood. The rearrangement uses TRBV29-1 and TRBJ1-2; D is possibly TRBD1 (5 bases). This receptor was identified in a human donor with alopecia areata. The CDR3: CSVVGRSGYTF. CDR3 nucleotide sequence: TGCAGCGTTGTGGGACGGTCGGGCTACACCTTC.